This TCR beta chain emerged from a study of shared T cell receptors in the human thymus. Profiling relied on immunoSEQ multiplex PCR, and the TCRdb table lists in-frame clones only, not all of them. The repertoire holds about 660,000 clones, with 88% as singletons. Per the germline V gene, CDR1 is SEHNR and CDR2 is FQNEAQ (reference sequence). V lost 2 bases to trimming and J lost 6 bases, with 10 bases between them. This CDR3 has 13 amino acids. The same sample was also studied in work on human thymus T cells. That source adds: Resections from corrective heart surgery provided thymus tissue. Thymic and blood repertoires seemed to show skewed V and J gene use.

The clonotype was recovered from a boy under two years old with a congenital heart defect. Sequencing used thymocytes. The chain employs TRBV7-9 and TRBJ1-2; D possibly corresponds to TRBD1 (5 bases). This CDR3 is CASSLSGRDGYTF. As DNA, the CDR3 is TGTGCCAGCAGCTTATCGGGCAGGGATGGCTACACCTTC. The complete variable domain, with remaining parts taken from reference TRBV7-9 and TRBJ1-2, reads DTGVSQNPRHKITKRGQNVTFRCDPISEHNRLYWYRQTLGQGPEFLTYFQNEAQLEKSRLLSDRFSAERPKGSFSTLEIQRTEQGDSAMYLCASSLSGRDGYTFGSGTRLTVV.